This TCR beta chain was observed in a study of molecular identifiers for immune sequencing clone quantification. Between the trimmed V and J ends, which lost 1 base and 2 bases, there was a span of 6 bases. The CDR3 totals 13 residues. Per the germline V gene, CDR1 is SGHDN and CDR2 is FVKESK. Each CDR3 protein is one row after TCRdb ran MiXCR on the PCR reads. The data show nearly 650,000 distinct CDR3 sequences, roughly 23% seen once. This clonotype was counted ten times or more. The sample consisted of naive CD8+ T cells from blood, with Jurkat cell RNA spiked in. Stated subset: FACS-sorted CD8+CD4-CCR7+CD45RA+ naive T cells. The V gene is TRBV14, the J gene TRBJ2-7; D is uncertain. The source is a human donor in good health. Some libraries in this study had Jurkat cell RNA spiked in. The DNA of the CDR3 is TGTGCCAGCAGCCAAGCAGTTACCTACGAGCAGTACTTC. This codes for CASSQAVTYEQYF.